The sequence of this TCR beta chain was determined in a study of human T cells and chemical hapten exposure. Study information: Mostly female patients had alopecia areata, totalis or universalis.

TCRdb re-called the RACE reads with MiXCR, one entry per CDR3 protein. The repertoire includes more than 80,000 distinct CDR3 sequences, less than 15% of them detected once, and around 1.7% sits in the top ten. Trimming left V 6 bases short and J 3 bases short, with 11 bases between. CDR3 length: 13 residues. Germline CDR1 is ENHRY and CDR2 is SYGVKD. The time point was: pre-sensitization, week 0. Indicated treatment: therapeutic diphenylcyclopropenone sensitization with weekly scalp DPC. The sample here was whole blood, taken in connection with sensitization to the hapten diphenylcyclopropenone (DPC). This TCR was sampled from a woman between 50 and 59 years old with alopecia areata. Some clones in this sample may be carry-over from other donors' samples. The chain uses TRBV10-3 and TRBJ2-5; tentatively, D is TRBD1 (6 bases). The CDR3 DNA reads TGTGCCATCAGCGGGACACCGAAAGAGACCCAGTACTTC. It encodes CAISGTPKETQYF.